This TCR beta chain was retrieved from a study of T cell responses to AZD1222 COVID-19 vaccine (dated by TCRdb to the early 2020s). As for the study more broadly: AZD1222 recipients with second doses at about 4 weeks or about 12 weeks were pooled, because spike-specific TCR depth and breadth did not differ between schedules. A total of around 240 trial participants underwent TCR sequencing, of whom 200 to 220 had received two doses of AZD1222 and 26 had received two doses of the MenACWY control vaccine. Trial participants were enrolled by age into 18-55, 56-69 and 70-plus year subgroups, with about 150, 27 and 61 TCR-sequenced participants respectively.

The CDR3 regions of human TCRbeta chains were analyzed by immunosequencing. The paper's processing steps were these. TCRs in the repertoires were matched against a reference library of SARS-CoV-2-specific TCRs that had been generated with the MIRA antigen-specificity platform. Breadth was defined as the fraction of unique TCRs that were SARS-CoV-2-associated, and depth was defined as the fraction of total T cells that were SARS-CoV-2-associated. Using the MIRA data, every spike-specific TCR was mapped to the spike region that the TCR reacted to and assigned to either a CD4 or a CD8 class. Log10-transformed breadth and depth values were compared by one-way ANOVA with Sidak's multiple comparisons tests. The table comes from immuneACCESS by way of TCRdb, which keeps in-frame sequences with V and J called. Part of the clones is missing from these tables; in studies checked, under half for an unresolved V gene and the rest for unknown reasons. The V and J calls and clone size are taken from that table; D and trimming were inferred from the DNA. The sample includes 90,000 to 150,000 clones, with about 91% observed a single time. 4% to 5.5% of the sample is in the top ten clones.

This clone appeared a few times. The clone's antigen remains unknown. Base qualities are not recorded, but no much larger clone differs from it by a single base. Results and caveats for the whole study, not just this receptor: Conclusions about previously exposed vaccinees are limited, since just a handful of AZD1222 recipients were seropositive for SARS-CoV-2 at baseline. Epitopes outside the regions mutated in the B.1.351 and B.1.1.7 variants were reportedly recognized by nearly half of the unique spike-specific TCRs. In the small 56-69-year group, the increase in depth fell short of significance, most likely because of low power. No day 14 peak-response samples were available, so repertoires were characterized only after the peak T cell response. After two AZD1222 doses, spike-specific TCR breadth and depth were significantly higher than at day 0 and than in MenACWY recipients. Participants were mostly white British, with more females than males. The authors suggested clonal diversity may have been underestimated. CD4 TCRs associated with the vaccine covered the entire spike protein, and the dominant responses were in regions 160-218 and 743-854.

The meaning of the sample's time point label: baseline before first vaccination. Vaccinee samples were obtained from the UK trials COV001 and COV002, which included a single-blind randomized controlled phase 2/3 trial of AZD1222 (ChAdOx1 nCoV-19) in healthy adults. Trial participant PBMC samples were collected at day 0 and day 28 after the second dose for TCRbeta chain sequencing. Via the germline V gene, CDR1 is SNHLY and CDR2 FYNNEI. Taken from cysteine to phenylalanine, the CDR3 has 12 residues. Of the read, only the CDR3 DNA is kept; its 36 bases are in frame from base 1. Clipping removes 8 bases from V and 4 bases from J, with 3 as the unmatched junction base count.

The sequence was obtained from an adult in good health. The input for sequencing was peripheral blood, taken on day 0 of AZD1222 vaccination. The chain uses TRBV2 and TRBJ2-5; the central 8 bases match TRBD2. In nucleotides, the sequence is TGTGCCAGCCAGGGACTAGGAGAGACCCAGTACTTC. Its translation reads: CASQGLGETQYF.